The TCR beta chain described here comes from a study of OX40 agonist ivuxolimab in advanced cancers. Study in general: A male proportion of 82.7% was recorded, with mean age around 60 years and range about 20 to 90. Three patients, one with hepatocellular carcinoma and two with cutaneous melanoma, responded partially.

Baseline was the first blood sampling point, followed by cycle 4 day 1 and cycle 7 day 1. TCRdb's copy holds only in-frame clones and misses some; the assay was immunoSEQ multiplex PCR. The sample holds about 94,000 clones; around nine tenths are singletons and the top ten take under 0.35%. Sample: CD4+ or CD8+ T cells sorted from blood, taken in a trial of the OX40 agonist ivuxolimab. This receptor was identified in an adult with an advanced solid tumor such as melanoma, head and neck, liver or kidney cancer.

CDR3 region: CASSLETADTQYF. The DNA of the CDR3 is TGCGCCAGCAGCTTGGAGACAGCTGATACGCAGTATTTT. The V call is TRBV5-1, the J call TRBJ2-3, with D tentatively TRBD1 (5 bases). CDR1 is SGHRS and CDR2 is YFSETQ in the germline V gene. This CDR3 has 13 residues. The V end was cut by 0 bases, the J end by 6 bases, with 8 bases between.